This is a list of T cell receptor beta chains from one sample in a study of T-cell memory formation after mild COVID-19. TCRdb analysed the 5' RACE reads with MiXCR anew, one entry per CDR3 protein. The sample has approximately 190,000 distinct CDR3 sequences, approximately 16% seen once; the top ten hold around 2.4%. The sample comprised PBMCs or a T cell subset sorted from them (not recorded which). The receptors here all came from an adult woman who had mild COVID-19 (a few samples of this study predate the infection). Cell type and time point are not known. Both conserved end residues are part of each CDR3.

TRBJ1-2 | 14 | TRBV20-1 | CSARRYAETRGYTF
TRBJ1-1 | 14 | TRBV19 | CASSLHTGSTEAFF
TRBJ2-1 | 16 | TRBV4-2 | CASSQGRGGPYNEQFF
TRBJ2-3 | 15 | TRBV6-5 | CASANSGAFTDTQYF
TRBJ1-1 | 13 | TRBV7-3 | CASSSGPIYQAFF
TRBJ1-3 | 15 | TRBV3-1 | CASSQGLDPGNTIYF
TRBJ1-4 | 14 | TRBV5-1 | CASSAIGVDEKLFF
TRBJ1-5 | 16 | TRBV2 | CASSFRVDLFNQPQHF
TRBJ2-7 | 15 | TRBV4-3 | CASSQGVGTSREQYF
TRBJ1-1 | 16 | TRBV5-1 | CASSSGTGFWNTEAFF
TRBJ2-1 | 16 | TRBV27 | CASNTGLAVSYNEQFF
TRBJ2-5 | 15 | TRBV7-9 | CASRADSRMWETQYF
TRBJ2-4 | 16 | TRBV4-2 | CASSQAGGGAKNIQYF
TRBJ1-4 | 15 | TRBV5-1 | CASRRGQEPNEKLFF
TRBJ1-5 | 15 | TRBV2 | CASSLRVVGNQPQHF
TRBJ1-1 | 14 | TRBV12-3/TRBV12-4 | CASRYTGENTEAFF
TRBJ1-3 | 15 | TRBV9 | CASSVDWELGNTIYF